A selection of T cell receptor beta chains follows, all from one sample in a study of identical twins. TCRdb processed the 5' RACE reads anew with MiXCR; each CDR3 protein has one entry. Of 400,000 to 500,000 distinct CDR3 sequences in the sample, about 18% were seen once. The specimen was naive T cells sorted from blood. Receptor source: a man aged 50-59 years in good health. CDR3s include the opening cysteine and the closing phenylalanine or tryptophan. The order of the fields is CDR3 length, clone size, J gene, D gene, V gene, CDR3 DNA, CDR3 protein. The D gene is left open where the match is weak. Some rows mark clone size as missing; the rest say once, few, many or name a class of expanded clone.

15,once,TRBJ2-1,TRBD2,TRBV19,TGTGCCAGTAGTAAACTAGCGGGCTCCTACAATGAGCAGTTCTTC,CASSKLAGSYNEQFF
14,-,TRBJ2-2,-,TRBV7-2,TGTGCCAGCAGTTCTCCTAGGAACACCGGGGAGCTGTTTTTT,CASSSPRNTGELFF
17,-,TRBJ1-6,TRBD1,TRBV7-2,TGTGCCAGCAGCATCGACAGGGCCTCCATCTATAATTCACCCCTCCACTTT,CASSIDRASIYNSPLHF
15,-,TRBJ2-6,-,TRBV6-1,TGTGCCAGCAGGGTGACAGAAAGTGGGGCCAACGTCCTGACTTTC,CASRVTESGANVLTF
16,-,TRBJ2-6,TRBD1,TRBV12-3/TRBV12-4,TGTGCCAGCAGTTCAAGCCCCCCGGGACAGGGGAGCGTCCTGACTTTC,CASSSSPPGQGSVLTF
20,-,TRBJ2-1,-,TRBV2,TGTGCCAGCAGTGAAACATATAGACAGGGAGGGAGGGCAACCTACAATGAGCAGTTCTTC,CASSETYRQGGRATYNEQFF
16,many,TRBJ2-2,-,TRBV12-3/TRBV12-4,TGTGCCAGCAGCCCAACTGGGAACCTGTACACCGGGGAGCTGTTTTTT,CASSPTGNLYTGELFF
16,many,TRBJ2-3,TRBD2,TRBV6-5,TGTGCCAGCAGTTACTCCGCGGGAGGGCCCACAGATACGCAGTATTTT,CASSYSAGGPTDTQYF
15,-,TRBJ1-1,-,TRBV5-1,TGCGCCAGCAGCTTGTCCGGTTTGGTGAACACTGAAGCTTTCTTT,CASSLSGLVNTEAFF
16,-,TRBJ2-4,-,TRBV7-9,TGTGCCAGCAGCTCTCTGGACTCCACGGCCAAAAACATTCAGTACTTC,CASSSLDSTAKNIQYF
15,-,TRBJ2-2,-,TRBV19,TGTGCCAGTAGTAGCGGAAGACAAAACACCGGGGAGCTGTTTTTT,CASSSGRQNTGELFF
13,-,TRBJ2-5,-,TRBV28,TGTGCCAGCAGGGACCCGTTACGAGAGACCCAGTACTTC,CASRDPLRETQYF
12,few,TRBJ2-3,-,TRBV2,TGTGCCAGCAGTGACGAGGGGGATACGCAGTATTTT,CASSDEGDTQYF
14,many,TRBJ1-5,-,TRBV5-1,TGCGCCAGCAGCTTGGGGGGGCTGGATCAGCCCCAGCATTTT,CASSLGGLDQPQHF
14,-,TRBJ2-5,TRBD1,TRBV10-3,TGTGCCATCAGTGCGGGACAGGAAGGAGAGACCCAGTACTTC,CAISAGQEGETQYF
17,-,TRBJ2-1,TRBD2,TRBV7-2,TGTGCCAGCAGCTTAGGATCGGGACTAGCGGACTACAATGAGCAGTTCTTC,CASSLGSGLADYNEQFF
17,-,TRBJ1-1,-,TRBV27,TGTGCCAGCAGTTTATTCTATGGTGGAGGGAGTATCGCTGAAGCTTTCTTT,CASSLFYGGGSIAEAFF
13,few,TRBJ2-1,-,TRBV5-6,TGTGCCAGCAGCTCAGGAGCCTACAATGAGCAGTTCTTC,CASSSGAYNEQFF
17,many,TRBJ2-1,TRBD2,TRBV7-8,TGTGCCAGCAGCTTGCCCCGCAGGCTAGCGGAGGGGAATGAGCAGTTCTTC,CASSLPRRLAEGNEQFF
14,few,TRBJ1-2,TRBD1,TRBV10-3,TGTGCCATTTTTTCTGACAGGGCCCGCGGTGGCTACACCTTC,CAIFSDRARGGYTF
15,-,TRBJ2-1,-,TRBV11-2,TGTGCCAGCAGCTCCGGACCCCGTGCCGACAATGAGCAGTTCTTC,CASSSGPRADNEQFF
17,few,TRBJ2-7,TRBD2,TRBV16,TGTGCCAGCAGCCAATCGAGGCTAGCGGGAGGGCCTGGCGAGCAGTACTTC,CASSQSRLAGGPGEQYF
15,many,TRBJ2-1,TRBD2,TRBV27,TGTGCCAGCAGTTTAGTCGGGAGGGCCAACAATGAGCAGTTCTTC,CASSLVGRANNEQFF
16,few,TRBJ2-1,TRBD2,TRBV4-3,TGCGCCAGCAGCCAAGGAGGGGGGCTAGCGGGATCTGAGCAGTTCTTC,CASSQGGGLAGSEQFF
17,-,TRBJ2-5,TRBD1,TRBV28,TGTGCCAGCAGTCCCCCACCCGGCACAGGGGGCCTGAAGACCCAGTACTTC,CASSPPPGTGGLKTQYF
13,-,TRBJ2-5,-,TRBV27,TGTGCCAGCAGTTTATTTGGAACAGAGACCCAGTACTTC,CASSLFGTETQYF
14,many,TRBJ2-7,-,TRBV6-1,TGTGCCAGCGGCCTTAGGGGCTCCGTGTTCGAGCAGTACTTC,CASGLRGSVFEQYF
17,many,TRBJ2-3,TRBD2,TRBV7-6,TGTGCCAGCAGCTCAGCGGGAGGGATCACTCGCACAGATACGCAGTATTTT,CASSSAGGITRTDTQYF
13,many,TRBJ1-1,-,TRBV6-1,TGTGCCAGCAGTGAAAGAGGGTACACTGAAGCTTTCTTT,CASSERGYTEAFF
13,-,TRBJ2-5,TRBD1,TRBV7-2,TGTGCCAGCAGCACGACAGGGGGACAGACCCAGTACTTC,CASSTTGGQTQYF
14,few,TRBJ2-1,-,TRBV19,TGTGCCAGTAGTACACAGGGTCTGGGCAATGAGCAGTTCTTC,CASSTQGLGNEQFF
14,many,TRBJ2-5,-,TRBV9,TGTGCCAGCAGCGCCCCGACCCCCGGGGAGACCCAGTACTTC,CASSAPTPGETQYF
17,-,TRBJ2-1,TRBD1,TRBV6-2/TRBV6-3,TGTGCCAGCAGTTACCCTTCCGGGACAGGGTCCTACAATGAGCAGTTCTTC,CASSYPSGTGSYNEQFF
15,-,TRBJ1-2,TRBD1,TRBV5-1,TGCGCCAGCAGCACTAATACAGGGGGCCTCTATGGCAACACCTTC,CASSTNTGGLYGNTF
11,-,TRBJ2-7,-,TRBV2,TGTGCCAACAGTACTTCCTACGAGCAGTACTTC,CANSTSYEQYF
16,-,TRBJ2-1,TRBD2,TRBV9,TGTGCCAGCAGCCTAACGACTAGCGGGGGGGCTAATGAGCAGTTCTTC,CASSLTTSGGANEQFF
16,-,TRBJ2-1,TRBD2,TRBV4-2,TGTGCCAGCAGTCCGAGCGAGCGGGAATCCTACAATGAGCAGTTCTTC,CASSPSERESYNEQFF
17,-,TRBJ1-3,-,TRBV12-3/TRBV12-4,TGTGCCAGCAGTGCCGAACCGATCAATCCTTCTGGAAACACCATATATTTT,CASSAEPINPSGNTIYF
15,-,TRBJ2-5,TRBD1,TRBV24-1,TGTGCCACCAGTGATGCGACAGGGAACCAAGAGACCCAGTACTTC,CATSDATGNQETQYF
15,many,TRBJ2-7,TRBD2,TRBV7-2,TGTGCCAGCAGCTTAGGGGGCGGGAGTGGTTACGAGCAGTACTTC,CASSLGGGSGYEQYF
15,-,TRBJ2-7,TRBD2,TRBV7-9,TGTGCCAGCAGCTACGGACTAGCGGGAGTTTCCGAGCAGTACTTC,CASSYGLAGVSEQYF
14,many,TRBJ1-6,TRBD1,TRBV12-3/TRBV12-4,TGTGCCAGCAATAGACAGGGGCTGAATTCACCCCTCCACTTT,CASNRQGLNSPLHF
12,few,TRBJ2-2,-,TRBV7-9,TGTGCCAGCAGCCGACAGGACGGGGAGCTGTTTTTT,CASSRQDGELFF
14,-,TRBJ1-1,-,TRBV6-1,TGTGCCAGCAGGGCAGGGAGTGCAGGGACTGAAGCTTTCTTT,CASRAGSAGTEAFF
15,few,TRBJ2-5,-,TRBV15,TGTGCCACCAGCAGAGAGCCTGGGGCAGAAGAGACCCAGTACTTC,CATSREPGAEETQYF
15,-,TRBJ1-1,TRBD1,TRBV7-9,TGTGCCAGCAGCCACGGACAGGGAGTGAACACTGAAGCTTTCTTT,CASSHGQGVNTEAFF
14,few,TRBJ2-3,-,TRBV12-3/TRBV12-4,TGTGCCAGCAAGGAGAAGGCGGGGACAGATACGCAGTATTTT,CASKEKAGTDTQYF
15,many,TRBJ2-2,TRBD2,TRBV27,TGTGCCAGCAGTAGGAGCGGGGGGGGTATCGGGGAGCTGTTTTTT,CASSRSGGGIGELFF
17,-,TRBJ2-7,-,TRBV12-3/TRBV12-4,TGTGCCAGCAGTTTAGGGGTCTATTTTACCGAGATCTACGAGCAGTACTTC,CASSLGVYFTEIYEQYF
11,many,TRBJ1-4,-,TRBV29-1,TGCAGCGCGAACAGGAATGAAAAACTGTTTTTT,CSANRNEKLFF
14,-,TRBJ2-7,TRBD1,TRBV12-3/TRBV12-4,TGTGCCAGCAGATCTACAGGGGTCTCCTACGAGCAGTACTTC,CASRSTGVSYEQYF
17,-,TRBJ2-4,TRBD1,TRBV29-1,TGCAGCGTTGAAGATCAGAGGGGGCGTTCGACCAAAAACATTCAGTACTTC,CSVEDQRGRSTKNIQYF
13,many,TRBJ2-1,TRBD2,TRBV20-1,TGCAGTGCTAGAGGGGGGGGGGTCAATGAGCAGTTCTTC,CSARGGGVNEQFF
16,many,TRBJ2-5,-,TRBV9,TGTGCCAGCAGCGTAGGAGGTCCTACGTTTGGAGAGACCCAGTACTTC,CASSVGGPTFGETQYF
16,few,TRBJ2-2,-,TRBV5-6,TGTGCCAGCAGCTTGGGGGCCAGGGCGAACACCGGGGAGCTGTTTTTT,CASSLGARANTGELFF
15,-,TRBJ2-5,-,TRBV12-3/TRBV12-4,TGTGCCAGCAGATCCCCACCCCCCGGTACAGAGACCCAGTACTTC,CASRSPPPGTETQYF